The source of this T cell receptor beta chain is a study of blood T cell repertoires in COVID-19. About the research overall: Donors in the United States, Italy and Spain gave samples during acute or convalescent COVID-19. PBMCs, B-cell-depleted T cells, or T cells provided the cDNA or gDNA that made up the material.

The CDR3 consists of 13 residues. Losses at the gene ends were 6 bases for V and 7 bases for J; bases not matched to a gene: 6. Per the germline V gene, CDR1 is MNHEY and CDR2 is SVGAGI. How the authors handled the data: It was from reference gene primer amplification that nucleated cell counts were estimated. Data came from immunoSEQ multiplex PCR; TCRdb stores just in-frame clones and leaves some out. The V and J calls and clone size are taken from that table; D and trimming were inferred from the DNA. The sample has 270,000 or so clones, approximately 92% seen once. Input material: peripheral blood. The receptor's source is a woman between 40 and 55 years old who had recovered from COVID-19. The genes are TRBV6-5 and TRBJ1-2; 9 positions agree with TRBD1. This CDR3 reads CASSRQGGFGYTF. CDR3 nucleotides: TGTGCCAGCAGCCGACAGGGGGGTTTTGGCTACACCTTC.